This is a list of T cell receptor beta chains from one sample in a study of shared clonotypes between healthy human individuals. Libraries were prepared by immunoSEQ multiplex PCR; TCRdb keeps only in-frame clonotypes and omits some of them. The sample lists about 680,000 clones, about two thirds seen once, with roughly 1.8% in the top ten. Sequencing used memory CD4+ T cells sorted from blood. The receptors stem from a woman aged 25-40 years in good health. The CDR3 runs from the conserved cysteine through the conserved F or W. The D gene is left open where the match is weak. Size is stated for part of the rows, as once, few or many counts, or as a class when the clone is expanded.

j_call d_call v_call clone_size cdr3_aa cdr3_nt
TRBJ2-1 TRBD1 TRBV5-1 - CASSLAGGHSNEQFF TGCGCCAGCAGCTTGGCAGGGGGCCACAGCAATGAGCAGTTCTTC
TRBJ2-1 TRBD2 TRBV23-1 few CASSQSWLAGYNEQFF TGCGCCAGCAGTCAATCGTGGCTAGCGGGGTACAATGAGCAGTTCTTC
TRBJ1-3 - TRBV7-9 many CASSSPQRRVTTGNTIYF TGTGCCAGCAGCTCCCCGCAGAGGCGGGTCACCACCGGAAACACCATATATTTT
TRBJ2-1 - TRBV30 - CAWSVHVGGEQFF TGTGCCTGGAGTGTACACGTGGGCGGGGAGCAGTTCTTC
TRBJ2-1 - TRBV29-1 - CSVEETEYNEQFF TGCAGCGTTGAGGAGACAGAATACAATGAGCAGTTCTTC
TRBJ1-1 - TRBV7-2 few CASSRGQMNTEAFF TGTGCCAGCAGCCGCGGACAGATGAACACTGAAGCTTTCTTT
TRBJ1-2 - TRBV5-4 once CASSLYRFYGYTF TGTGCCAGCAGCTTGTATAGGTTCTATGGCTACACCTTC
TRBJ2-1 - TRBV5-1 - CASSLESTTRQFF TGCGCCAGCAGCTTGGAAAGTACGACGAGGCAGTTCTTC
TRBJ2-3 TRBD2 TRBV4-1 - CASSQGIAGDGDTQYF TGCGCCAGCAGCCAAGGTATAGCGGGAGATGGGGATACGCAGTATTTT
TRBJ1-2 - TRBV20-1 once CSATFESGYTF TGCAGTGCTACTTTCGAGTCCGGCTACACCTTC
TRBJ2-6 - TRBV4-1 - CASSQRGTLGFGANVLTF TGCGCCAGCAGCCAAAGAGGTACCCTTGGGTTCGGGGCCAACGTCCTGACTTTC
TRBJ2-1 TRBD1 TRBV10-3 - CAISWAGGYNEQFF TGTGCCATCAGTTGGGCAGGGGGTTACAATGAGCAGTTCTTC
TRBJ2-7 TRBD2 TRBV28 - CASSFSSGSMNEQYF TGTGCCAGCAGTTTCTCTAGCGGGAGTATGAACGAGCAGTACTTC
TRBJ2-7 TRBD2 TRBV7-9 - CASSESGTTLEQYF TGTGCCAGCAGCGAGAGCGGGACCACGCTCGAGCAGTACTTC
TRBJ2-1 TRBD1 TRBV11-1 - CASSPGQGAYNEQFF TGTGCCAGCAGTCCCGGACAGGGAGCCTACAATGAGCAGTTCTTC
TRBJ2-7 - TRBV11-1 - CASSLRTTREYEQYF TGTGCCAGCAGCTTAAGGACAACGAGAGAATACGAGCAGTACTTC
TRBJ1-1 - TRBV27 - CASSPGHLTEAFF TGTGCCAGCAGTCCCGGACACCTCACTGAAGCTTTCTTT
TRBJ1-1 TRBD1 TRBV9 - CASSAPTGGTEAFF TGTGCCAGCAGCGCACCAACAGGGGGCACTGAAGCTTTCTTT
TRBJ1-2 TRBD1 TRBV28 once CASSSTGNFNYGYTF TGTGCCAGCAGTTCGACAGGGAACTTTAACTATGGCTACACCTTC
TRBJ2-7 TRBD1 TRBV10-1 - CASSEKRTGPYEQYF TGCGCCAGCAGTGAGAAGAGGACAGGTCCCTACGAGCAGTACTTC
TRBJ2-1 TRBD2 TRBV9 few CASSPTSGSGHEQFF TGTGCCAGCAGCCCTACTAGCGGGAGTGGGCATGAGCAGTTCTTC
TRBJ2-1 TRBD2 TRBV19 once CASRDLAGWEQFF TGTGCCAGTAGGGACTTAGCGGGATGGGAGCAGTTCTTC
TRBJ2-3 - TRBV28 few CASSLSFAAEGGGGTQYF TGTGCCAGCAGTTTATCATTTGCGGCCGAAGGTGGAGGAGGTACGCAGTATTTT
TRBJ2-4 TRBD1 TRBV28 - CASSWDRNAQYF TGTGCCAGCAGTTGGGACAGGAACGCTCAGTACTTC
TRBJ1-1 TRBD1 TRBV16 few CASSYGQVNTEAFF TGTGCCAGCAGCTATGGACAGGTGAACACTGAAGCTTTCTTT
TRBJ1-1 - TRBV2 - CATSPGNTEAFF TGTGCCACCAGCCCAGGGAACACTGAAGCTTTCTTT
TRBJ2-7 TRBD1 TRBV6-5 - CASSYSGQAVSEQYF TGTGCCAGCAGTTACTCTGGACAGGCAGTCTCCGAGCAGTACTTC
TRBJ2-1 - TRBV29-1 - CSVGTDYGEQFF TGCAGCGTTGGAACCGATTACGGTGAGCAGTTCTTC
TRBJ1-4 - TRBV5-1 - CASSLYGYNEKLFF TGCGCCAGCAGCTTGTATGGATATAATGAAAAACTGTTTTTT
TRBJ2-3 - TRBV7-9 few CASSFITDTQYF TGTGCCAGCAGCTTCATCACAGATACGCAGTATTTT
TRBJ2-7 - TRBV5-1 - CASSWDGGPNYEQYF TGCGCCAGCAGCTGGGACGGGGGACCCAACTACGAGCAGTACTTC
TRBJ1-3 TRBD1 TRBV20-1 - CSAGQENTIYF TGCAGTGCCGGACAGGAAAACACCATATATTTT
TRBJ1-5 - TRBV28 - CASSFKQINSNQPQHF TGTGCCAGCAGTTTCAAGCAGATCAATAGCAATCAGCCCCAGCATTTT
TRBJ2-2 - TRBV5-4 - CASSRWNTGELFF TGTGCCAGCAGCCGATGGAACACCGGGGAGCTGTTTTTT
TRBJ1-1 - TRBV6-1 few CASSENRVMNTEAFF TGTGCCAGCAGTGAGAACAGGGTTATGAACACTGAAGCTTTCTTT
TRBJ2-7 TRBD2 TRBV28 - CASSRLAIGFEQYF TGTGCCAGCAGCAGACTAGCCATAGGCTTCGAGCAGTACTTC
TRBJ1-2 - TRBV5-1 once CASSSATLSGSGYTF TGCGCCAGCAGCTCCGCAACCCTCAGTGGAAGTGGCTACACCTTC
TRBJ1-3 - TRBV7-9 - CASSVKQGSYGNTIYF TGTGCCAGCAGCGTTAAACAGGGTTCATACGGAAACACCATATATTTT
TRBJ2-7 - TRBV2 many CASIRDPSMGNYEQYF TGTGCCAGCATAAGGGACCCCTCAATGGGAAACTACGAGCAGTACTTC
TRBJ2-2 TRBD2 TRBV5-1 once CASTRAGGSTGELFF TGCGCCAGCACAAGGGCGGGAGGCTCCACCGGGGAGCTGTTTTTT
TRBJ2-3 - TRBV27 - CASSFAGDAQYF TGTGCCAGCAGTTTTGCCGGGGATGCGCAGTATTTT
TRBJ2-1 TRBD2 TRBV19 - CASSTLAGIYNEQFF TGTGCCAGTAGTACACTAGCGGGGATATACAATGAGCAGTTCTTC
TRBJ2-7 TRBD1 TRBV7-9 - CASSPTSTGGTYEQYF TGTGCCAGCAGCCCTACATCGACAGGGGGGACCTACGAGCAGTACTTC
TRBJ1-4 - TRBV6-1 - CASTGVRTNEKLFF TGTGCCAGCACGGGGGTTCGGACTAATGAAAAACTGTTTTTT
TRBJ2-1 - TRBV4-1 - CASSQESKEEQFF TGCGCCAGCAGCCAAGAGAGTAAGGAGGAGCAGTTCTTC
TRBJ2-7 - TRBV13 - CASSHSPGSQGEQYF TGTGCCAGCAGCCACTCTCCGGGATCCCAAGGGGAGCAGTACTTC
TRBJ2-7 TRBD1 TRBV18 - CASSPGTGGYEQYF TGTGCCAGCTCACCCGGGACAGGGGGCTACGAGCAGTACTTC
TRBJ1-3 TRBD1 TRBV5-1 - CASSLGQGFGNTIYF TGCGCCAGCAGCTTGGGACAGGGGTTTGGAAACACCATATATTTT
TRBJ2-7 - TRBV11-3 - CASSPRTDTYEQYF TGTGCCAGCAGCCCCAGGACCGACACCTACGAGCAGTACTTC
TRBJ2-5 - TRBV27 - CASSFQTGRSGTQYF TGTGCCAGCAGTTTTCAGACAGGGAGGTCGGGGACCCAGTACTTC
TRBJ1-3 TRBD1 TRBV2 - CASRTTGGTGNTIYF TGTGCCAGCAGAACGACAGGGGGCACTGGAAACACCATATATTTT
TRBJ2-4 - TRBV28 - CASRKTGHDLLAKNIQYF TGTGCCAGCAGGAAGACAGGACACGATCTATTAGCCAAAAACATTCAGTACTTC
TRBJ2-3 TRBD1 TRBV10-1 many CASSESGDRRHF TGCGCCAGCAGTGAGTCCGGGGACAGGCGGCATTTT
TRBJ2-5 - TRBV5-1 - CASSLAVQGAGETQYF TGCGCCAGCAGCTTGGCGGTACAAGGAGCGGGAGAGACCCAGTACTTC
TRBJ1-2 TRBD1 TRBV19 - CASSRGQGDGYTF TGTGCCAGTAGTCGAGGACAGGGGGATGGCTACACCTTC
TRBJ2-7 - TRBV5-4 - CASSGAGDLYEQYF TGTGCCAGCAGTGGGGCAGGGGATTTATACGAGCAGTACTTC
TRBJ2-7 TRBD2 TRBV7-8 once CASSLQRDSYEQYF TGTGCCAGCAGCTTGCAGCGGGATAGCTACGAGCAGTACTTC
TRBJ2-3 TRBD2 TRBV7-2 - CASSLNGLAGNTDTQYF TGTGCCAGCAGCTTGAATGGACTAGCCGGCAACACAGATACGCAGTATTTT
TRBJ2-1 - TRBV5-1 - CASSADTSSYNEQFF TGCGCCAGCAGCGCAGACACGAGCTCCTACAATGAGCAGTTCTTC